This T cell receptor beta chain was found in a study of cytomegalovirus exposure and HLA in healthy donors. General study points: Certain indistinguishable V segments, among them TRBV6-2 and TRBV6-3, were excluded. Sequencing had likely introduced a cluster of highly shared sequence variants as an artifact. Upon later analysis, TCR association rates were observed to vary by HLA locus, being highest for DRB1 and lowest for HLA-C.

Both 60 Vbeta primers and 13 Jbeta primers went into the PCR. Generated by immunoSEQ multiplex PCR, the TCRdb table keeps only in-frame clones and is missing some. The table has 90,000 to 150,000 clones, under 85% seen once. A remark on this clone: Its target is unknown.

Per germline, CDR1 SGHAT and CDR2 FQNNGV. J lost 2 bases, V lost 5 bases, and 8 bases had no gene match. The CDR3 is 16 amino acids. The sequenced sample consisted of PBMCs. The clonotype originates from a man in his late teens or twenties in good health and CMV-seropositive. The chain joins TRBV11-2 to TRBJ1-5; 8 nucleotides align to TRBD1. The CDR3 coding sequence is TGTGCCAGCAGCGGGGGGACAGGATTTGGCAATCAGCCCCAGCATTTT. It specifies CASSGGTGFGNQPQHF.